This TCR beta chain was sequenced in a study of CD8+CD57+ T cells in acquired aplastic anemia. Across the whole study: When averaged, DNA from sorted CD4+ and CD8+ cells came to 2.5 to 3.5 ug. Whole-study findings and limits: With respect to CD8+ Simpson's diversity, patients and controls did not differ significantly.

For sequencing, patients were chosen who had shown expansion of CD8+CD57+ cells by flow cytometry. Blood sampling was performed on the patients, and none of them had received therapy by then. Genomic DNA, serving as template, underwent TCR beta VDJ and CDR3 profiling. TCRdb called the reads again in MiXCR, with one record for every CDR3 protein. The sample lists fewer than 250,000 distinct CDR3 sequences, less than 60% occurring once. CDR3 length: 17 residues. Germline CDR1 is SGHRS and CDR2 is YFSETQ. J lost 5 bases, V lost 4 bases, and 15 bases had no gene match. As concerns this clonotype: What it binds is unknown.

The sequenced material came from sorted CD4+, CD8+, or CD8+CD57+ T cells (not recorded which) from PBMCs. This TCR derives from a human donor with aplastic anemia. V usage is TRBV5-1 and J usage is TRBJ2-7; 10 bases match TRBD1. The CDR3: CASSALISRGQGNEQYF. In DNA, the CDR3 is TGCGCCAGCAGCGCGCTTATATCCCGGGGACAGGGGAACGAGCAGTACTTC.